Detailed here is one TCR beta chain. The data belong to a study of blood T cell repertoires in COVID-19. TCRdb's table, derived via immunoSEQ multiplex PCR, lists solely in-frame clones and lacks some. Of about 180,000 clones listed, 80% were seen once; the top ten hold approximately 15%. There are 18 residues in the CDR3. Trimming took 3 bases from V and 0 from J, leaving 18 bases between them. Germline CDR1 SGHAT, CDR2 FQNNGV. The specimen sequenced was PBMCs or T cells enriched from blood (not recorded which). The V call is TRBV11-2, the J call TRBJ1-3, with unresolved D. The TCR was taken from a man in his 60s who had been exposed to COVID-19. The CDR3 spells CASSLRHPTDDSGNTIYF. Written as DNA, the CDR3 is TGTGCCAGCAGCTTGAGGCACCCGACGGATGACTCTGGAAACACCATATATTTT.